This TCR beta chain was identified during a study of CD8+ T cells in alopecia areata. Overall study context: Among treated patients, oral tofacitinib was administered at 5 to 10 mg twice daily.

CDR3 length equals 14 residues. The ends were cut back, 6 bases at V and 2 bases at J, with 13 bases in the middle. Germline V gene sequence: CDR1 LGHNT, CDR2 FRNRAP. Treatment noted: oral pan-JAK inhibitor, 5-10 mg twice daily. Once RNA had been extracted, it was reverse transcribed into cDNA to act as the sequencing template. Sequencing was performed with immunoSEQ multiplex PCR; in TCRdb, only in-frame clones are kept and a portion is missing. The table lists approximately 110,000 clones, around 50% of them singletons. Whole-study results and caveats: Alphabeta T cells residing in normal skin are also sequenced in scalp samples.

About this clone itself: The antigen is unknown.

The TCR sequence derives from a human donor with alopecia areata. The rearrangement uses TRBV12-5 and TRBJ1-2; unclear D gene. The starting material was CD8+ T cells sorted from blood, obtained at week 24, from a patient treated with tofacitinib. The CDR3 bases are TGTGCTAGTGGCTGGCTGGCGGGGAACTATGGCTACACCTTC. Its translation is CASGWLAGNYGYTF.